This passage covers 19 T cell receptor beta chains from one sample sequenced in a study of blood T cell repertoires in COVID-19. Profiling relied on immunoSEQ multiplex PCR, and the TCRdb table lists in-frame clones only, not all of them. The sample yields about 120,000 clones, over 70% seen once. Material: peripheral blood. Receptors were obtained from a man in his 70s with acute or convalescent COVID-19.

The chain recombines TRBV9 with TRBJ1-2, with 12 bases fitting TRBD1. The CDR3 runs 15 residues. Germline V gene sequence: CDR1 SGDLS, CDR2 YYNGEE. The junction had 11 bases not matched to a gene; V was cut back by 2 bases and J by 12 bases. The CDR3 DNA reads as TGTGCCAGCAGCGTCGACGGGACAGGGGGCTCCGGAGACACCTTC. This encodes CASSVDGTGGSGDTF. The complete variable domain, with remaining parts taken from reference TRBV9 and TRBJ1-2, reads DSGVTQTPKHLITATGQRVTLRCSPRSGDLSVYWYQQSLDQGLQFLIQYYNGEERAKGNILERFSAQQFPDLHSELNLSSLELGDSALYFCASSVDGTGGSGDTFGSGTRLTVV.

The J gene is TRBJ2-7, the V gene TRBV5-4; 8 bases agree with TRBD2. CDR3 size: 17 residues. Trimming at V came to 3 bases and at J to 0 bases, leaving 11 bases not matched to a gene. Germline CDR1 reads SGHNT; CDR2 reads YYREEE (reference sequence). In DNA, the CDR3 is TGTGCCAGCAGCTCTGGGGCTAGCGGGCGATACTCCTACGAGCAGTACTTC. Translated, it gives CASSSGASGRYSYEQYF.

V gene TRBV6-6 combines with J gene TRBJ1-2, with TRBD1 identical over 9 bases. Germline V gives CDR1 MNHNY, CDR2 SVGAGI (reference sequence). With 7 bases clipped from V and 3 bases from J, the junction kept 6 bases outside the gene matches. The CDR3 is 14 residues long. CDR3 nucleotides: TGTGCCAGCACCTGGGACAGGGCTGACTATGGCTACACCTTC. This sequence encodes CASTWDRADYGYTF.

The chain uses TRBV6-5 and TRBJ2-1; 7 bases agree with TRBD1. The CDR3 runs 15 residues. Germline V gene lookup returns CDR1 MNHEY and CDR2 SVGAGI. V was pared by 4 bases and J by 5 bases, with 8 bases of the junction left unmatched. The DNA for the CDR3 is TGTGCCAGCAGTTCACCGGGACAGTACAACAATGAGCAGTTCTTC. This translates into CASSSPGQYNNEQFF.

The chain employs TRBV4-1 and TRBJ1-2; D is ambiguous. This CDR3 contains 19 residues. The V and J ends lost 0 bases and 3 bases respectively, with 23 bases between them. CDR1 MGHRA and CDR2 YSYEKL come from the germline V gene. The CDR3 protein is CASSQDIVVRPTQDYGYTF. The CDR3 DNA sequence: TGCGCCAGCAGCCAAGATATCGTTGTTCGGCCGACACAAGACTATGGCTACACCTTC.

This chain links TRBV2 with TRBJ1-5; tentatively, D is TRBD1 (5 bases). Germline V gene sequence: CDR1 SNHLY, CDR2 FYNNEI. V was pared by 6 bases and J by 4 bases, with 13 bases between. The CDR3 has 14 residues. The CDR3 DNA sequence: TGTGCCAGCAGCGCGGGACGGGAAAATCAGCCCCAGCATTTT. Translation: CASSAGRENQPQHF.

This chain links TRBV5-6 with TRBJ2-1; weak D call: TRBD1 (6 bases). The CDR3 contains 15 residues. Trimming took off 4 bases at V and 8 bases at J, with 19 bases between the two ends. Per germline, CDR1 SGHDT and CDR2 YYEEEE. The CDR3 coding sequence is TGTGCCAGCAGCCACAGGGAGAGAGGCCTCGATGAGCAGTTCTTC. Translation: CASSHRERGLDEQFF.

The chain uses TRBV6-2 or TRBV6-3 and TRBJ1-1, with unresolved D. Germline values: CDR1 MNHEY, CDR2 SVGEGT. The CDR3 covers 13 residues. The V and J ends lost 2 bases and 10 bases respectively, with 14 bases between them. CDR3 in amino acids: CASSYMDGLSAFF. The CDR3 DNA reads as TGTGCCAGCAGTTACATGGACGGACTATCAGCTTTCTTT.

The V call is TRBV3-1 (or the pseudogene TRBV3-2), the J call TRBJ1-2; no clear D. The CDR3 runs 13 residues. Germline V gene data show CDR1 as LGHDT and CDR2 as YNNKEL (reference sequence). V was clipped by 4 bases and J by 7 bases, with 13 bases between them. The CDR3 DNA is TGTGCCAGCAGCCCCCGAGGAGAGGGTGGCTACACCTTC. Amino acids: CASSPRGEGGYTF.

This chain uses TRBV6-1 with TRBJ2-4; 9 bases agree with TRBD1. The CDR3 is 17 amino acids. The V gene end was trimmed by 4 bases and the J gene end by 0 bases; junction bases not matched to a gene: 7. CDR1 and CDR2 from the germline V gene are MNHNS and SASEGT. As DNA, the CDR3 is TGTGCCAGCAGTGGCCTGGGACAGGGATTAGCCAAAAACATTCAGTACTTC. Residues: CASSGLGQGLAKNIQYF.

This chain's CDR3 is CASSPHQGFNTEAFF. In DNA, the CDR3 is TGTGCCAGCAGCCCACACCAGGGATTTAACACTGAAGCTTTCTTT. The chain employs TRBV7-2 and TRBJ1-1, with a weak D call TRBD1 (5 bases). Per germline, CDR1 SGHTA and CDR2 FQGNSA. The V end lost 5 bases, the J end lost 2 bases, and 15 bases lay between the germline ends. The CDR3 totals 15 residues.

This clone was recorded only once. This sequence joins TRBV11-2 and TRBJ1-2; D unresolved. CDR3 size: 14 residues. Germline V gene data show CDR1 as SGHAT and CDR2 as FQNNGV. Trimming cost V 6 bases and J 4 bases, with 15 bases left between them. This chain's CDR3 is CASRRGVGTYGYTF. The DNA of the CDR3 is TGTGCCAGCAGGCGCGGTGTCGGCACCTATGGCTACACCTTC. The full variable domain, its missing parts supplied by reference TRBV11-2 and TRBJ1-2, is EAGVAQSPRYKIIEKRQSVAFWCNPISGHATLYWYQQILGQGPKLLIQFQNNGVVDDSQLPKDRFSAERLKGVDSTLKIQPAKLEDSAVYLCASRRGVGTYGYTFGSGTRLTVV.

The V call is TRBV7-2, the J call TRBJ2-2; 8 bases are a match to TRBD2. V shed 8 bases and J 2 bases; nucleotides not matched to a gene: 4. Germline assignment: CDR1 SGHTA and CDR2 FQGNSA. The CDR3 loop spans 14 amino acids. CDR3 sequence (DNA): TGTGCCAGCGTGACTAGCGTTAACACCGGGGAGCTGTTTTTT. Protein: CASVTSVNTGELFF. Full variable domain (remainder filled in from reference TRBV7-2 and TRBJ2-2): GAGVSQSPSNKVTEKGKDVELRCDPISGHTALYWYRQSLGQGLEFLIYFQGNSAPDKSGLPSDRFSAERTGGSVSTLTIQRTQQEDSAVYLCASVTSVNTGELFFGEGSRLTVL.

The V call is TRBV5-1, the J call TRBJ1-6; TRBD1 is a possible D gene (6 bases). Per germline, CDR1 SGHRS and CDR2 YFSETQ. The germline V and J ends were trimmed by 2 bases and 8 bases, with 11 bases remaining between them. This CDR3 region has 14 residues. This chain's CDR3 is CASSLGRGDSPLHF. DNA for the CDR3: TGCGCCAGCAGCTTAGGCAGGGGTGATTCACCCCTCCACTTT. Based on the CDR3 plus reference TRBV5-1 and TRBJ1-6, the full variable domain is KAGVTQTPRYLIKTRGQQVTLSCSPISGHRSVSWYQQTPGQGLQFLFEYFSETQRNKGNFPGRFSGRQFSNSRSEMNVSTLELGDSALYLCASSLGRGDSPLHFGNGTRLTVT.

The J gene is TRBJ2-7, the V gene TRBV7-9; 9 bases are a match to TRBD1. The CDR3 consists of 15 residues. In germline, CDR1 is SEHNR, CDR2 FQNEAQ (reference sequence). With 1 base clipped from V and 3 bases from J, the junction kept 4 bases outside the gene matches. CDR3 sequence reads: CASSLGGQGYYEQYF. DNA for the CDR3: TGTGCCAGCAGCTTAGGTGGACAGGGGTACTACGAGCAGTACTTC.

The chain combines TRBV7-7 with TRBJ1-4, with 7 bases identical to TRBD1. The CDR3 totals 15 residues. Germline V CDR1 and CDR2: SSHAT, FNYEAQ (reference sequence). V gave up 6 bases and J gave up 4 bases; unmatched junction bases: 8. The CDR3, as DNA: TGTGCCAGCAGTCGGGGACAGACGTTTAATGAAAAACTGTTTTTT. This translates into CASSRGQTFNEKLFF. The whole variable domain, remainder taken from reference TRBV7-7 and TRBJ1-4, is GAGVSQSPRYKVTKRGQDVTLRCDPISSHATLYWYQQALGQGPEFLTYFNYEAQPDKSGLPSDRFSAERPEGSISTLTIQRTEQRDSAMYRCASSRGQTFNEKLFFGSGTQLSVL.

This rearrangement joins TRBV6-2 or TRBV6-3 to TRBJ2-5, with 10 nucleotides matching TRBD1. The CDR3 totals 15 residues. Germline CDR1 MNHEY, CDR2 SVGEGT. Germline trimming cut 3 bases from V and 1 base from J; bases unmatched to any gene: 2. In DNA form, the CDR3 reads TGTGCCAGCAGTTATTGGGACAGGGGCCAAGAGACCCAGTACTTC. Its protein product is CASSYWDRGQETQYF.

This chain connects TRBV12-3 or TRBV12-4 to TRBJ1-2, with D possibly TRBD1 on 6 matching bases. This CDR3 has 12 amino acids. Trimming shortened V by 7 bases and J by 7 bases, and 13 bases separated the two germline ends. The CDR3 nucleotides read TGTGCCAGCACCCAACAGGGTACTGGCTACACCTTC. It yields the protein CASTQQGTGYTF.

The V call is TRBV12-5, the J call TRBJ2-1; D uncertain. V was pared by 1 base and J by 3 bases, with 4 bases between. CDR1 is LGHNT, CDR2 FRNRAP, per germline. The CDR3 is 13 residues long. The chain's CDR3 is CASGLGGYNEQFF. CDR3 bases: TGTGCTAGTGGTTTGGGCGGCTACAATGAGCAGTTCTTC. The variable domain in full, completed from reference TRBV12-5 and TRBJ2-1, reads DARVTQTPRHKVTEMGQEVTMRCQPILGHNTVFWYRQTMMQGLELLAYFRNRAPLDDSGMPKDRFSAEMPDATLATLKIQPSEPRDSAVYFCASGLGGYNEQFFGPGTRLTVL.